This TCR beta chain was sequenced for a study of T cell responses to AZD1222 COVID-19 vaccine. Using immunoSEQ multiplex PCR, the repertoire was profiled, and TCRdb retains in-frame clones only, with some absent. The profile shows 86,000 or so clones, 80% to 95% of them singletons. The CDR3 consists of 13 residues. The V gene's germline CDR1 is KGHDR and CDR2 SFDVKD. V shed 9 bases and J 0 bases; nucleotides not matched to a gene: 2. The TCR sequence derives from an adult in good health. Here the sequenced sample was peripheral blood, taken on day 0 of MenACWY control vaccination. The chain is built from TRBV24-1 and TRBJ2-3, with 7 bases matching TRBD1. Here the CDR3 reads CATVGQSTDTQYF. CDR3 nucleotide sequence: TGTGCCACCGTGGGACAGAGCACAGATACGCAGTATTTT.